A selection of T cell receptor beta chains follows, all from one sample in a study of blood T cells in healthy people across ages. TCRdb independently ran MiXCR on the 5' RACE reads; one entry per CDR3 protein. The table has fewer than 1.5 million distinct CDR3 sequences, 42% seen once. The sample consisted of blood. Receptors were obtained from a woman aged 18-29 years in good health. CDR3s leave out the opening cysteine and the closing phenylalanine or tryptophan. The D gene is left open where the match is weak.

TRBD1 TRBJ1-4 TRBV20-1 SASAGGSTNEKLF
. TRBJ1-1 TRBV7-9 ASSLIWETGNTEAF
. TRBJ2-5 TRBV21-1 ASSKGRLADKETQY
. TRBJ2-3 TRBV24-1 ATSDLWNTQY
. TRBJ2-3 TRBV7-2 ASSLGRAEY
. TRBJ1-6 TRBV10-3 AIREDWNSPLH
. TRBJ1-2 TRBV6-1 AGSERTEYGYT
. TRBJ2-5 TRBV2 ASSGLAGQLLRETQY
. TRBJ2-7 TRBV2 ASMEFKTSFGGSYEQY
TRBD2 TRBJ2-1 TRBV20-1 SGVASGYNEQF
. TRBJ2-1 TRBV15 ATSPSSAYTKRADEQF
TRBD2 TRBJ2-7 TRBV20-1 SAAGTSAYYEQY
. TRBJ1-5 TRBV5-1 ASSFRTHSNQPQH
TRBD1 TRBJ1-5 TRBV27 ASSFQGQGSQPQH
. TRBJ1-2 TRBV7-9 ASSRTQGRYGYT
. TRBJ2-7 TRBV20-1 SATKDSSYEQY
TRBD1 TRBJ1-1 TRBV6-6 ASTQGGAPEAF
. TRBJ2-5 TRBV18 ASSPPLRTIGQETQY
TRBD2 TRBJ2-1 TRBV20-1 SASASGRGGSSYNEQF
. TRBJ2-7 TRBV20-1 SSYVAATYEQY
TRBD1 TRBJ1-2 TRBV20-1 SARNAGQGASGGYT
TRBD2 TRBJ2-1 TRBV20-1 SASKTSDGEQF
. TRBJ2-3 TRBV6-1 ASSDPGIDTQY
TRBD2 TRBJ2-1 TRBV6-2/TRBV6-3 ASSYGGGRDNEQF
. TRBJ2-7 TRBV6-1 ASSERTDIYEQY
. . TRBV12-3/TRBV12-4 ASSSPAGVNDDEQY
TRBD2 TRBJ2-3 TRBV6-6 ASNQLASYTGTQY
TRBD2 TRBJ2-3 TRBV20-1 SARDWGLAVDTQY
. TRBJ1-2 TRBV18 ASSRTREGGYT
. TRBJ2-7 TRBV11-1 ASSLILASIYEQY
. TRBJ2-5 TRBV2 ASSEFRQETQY
TRBD1 TRBJ2-7 TRBV11-2 ASSLGGQDPYEQY